Listed below are T cell receptor beta chains from one sample, sequenced in a study of blood T cell repertoires in COVID-19. Clones were read by immunoSEQ multiplex PCR, and TCRdb kept only the in-frame ones, dropping some. Among 300,000 to 450,000 clones listed, approximately 87% were seen once. The sample consisted of peripheral blood. Receptors were obtained from a woman aged 25 to 39 with COVID-19, enrolled during active disease. CDR3s include the opening cysteine and the closing phenylalanine or tryptophan. A D gene is named only where the DNA matches it firmly. Size tells how often a clone was seen (once, few, many) or the class of an expanded clone, and some rows leave it out.

cdr3_aa cdr3_nt d_call j_call clone_size v_call
CASSSPGLYNEQFF TGTGCCAGCAGCTCACCGGGACTATACAATGAGCAGTTCTTC TRBD2 TRBJ2-1 - TRBV11-2
CASSRTSGTSSYEQYF TGTGCCAGCAGTCGGACTAGCGGGACTAGCTCCTACGAGCAGTACTTC TRBD2 TRBJ2-7 - TRBV7-2
CASSFRPGNTEAFF TGCGCCAGCAGCTTCCGGCCGGGGAACACTGAAGCTTTCTTT - TRBJ1-1 - TRBV5-1
CASSEAGQENQPQHF TGTGCCAGCAGTGAAGCGGGACAGGAAAATCAGCCCCAGCATTTT TRBD1 TRBJ1-5 - TRBV6-1
CASSRRARQATDTQYF TGCGCCAGCAGCCGCCGAGCCCGACAGGCCACAGATACGCAGTATTTT - TRBJ2-3 few TRBV4-3
CASVGPGVSGELFF TGTGCCAGCGTGGGCCCGGGAGTGAGCGGGGAGCTGTTTTTT - TRBJ2-2 - TRBV2
CASSYSLSGAGEKLFF TGTGCCAGCAGTTACTCGCTGTCAGGGGCAGGTGAAAAACTGTTTTTT - TRBJ1-4 - TRBV6-5
CASSATSGDGELFF TGTGCCAGCTCAGCGACTAGCGGGGACGGGGAGCTGTTTTTT TRBD2 TRBJ2-2 - TRBV18
CASSEFRVETGGKLFF TGTGCCAGCAGTGAATTCAGAGTGGAGACGGGGGGAAAACTGTTTTTT - TRBJ1-4 - TRBV6-1
CASSQDGRNQPQHF TGTGCCAGCAGCCAAGACGGGAGAAATCAGCCCCAGCATTTT - TRBJ1-5 - TRBV4-2
CASSLIPRMSGGELFF TGTGCCAGCAGTTTAATCCCCCGGATGAGCGGCGGGGAGCTGTTTTTT - TRBJ2-2 - TRBV28
CASSSVRGQSYEQYF TGTGCCAGCAGTTCAGTCCGGGGACAATCCTACGAGCAGTACTTC - TRBJ2-7 - TRBV6-2/TRBV6-3
CASSKTPNYEQYF TGTGCCAGTAGTAAGACACCTAACTACGAGCAGTACTTC - TRBJ2-7 - TRBV19
CATSRDKAVGTDTQYF TGTGCCACCAGCAGAGATAAGGCGGTGGGCACAGATACGCAGTATTTT - TRBJ2-3 - TRBV15
CAIAGAGSGELFF TGTGCCATAGCGGGGGCCGGGAGCGGGGAGCTGTTTTTT TRBD2 TRBJ2-2 - TRBV10-3
CASSSGLAGVYEQYF TGTGCCAGCAGCTCCGGACTAGCGGGAGTCTACGAGCAGTACTTC TRBD2 TRBJ2-7 - TRBV11-3
CASSPVLNTEAFF TGCGCCAGCAGCCCCGTCCTAAACACTGAAGCTTTCTTT - TRBJ1-1 - TRBV5-1